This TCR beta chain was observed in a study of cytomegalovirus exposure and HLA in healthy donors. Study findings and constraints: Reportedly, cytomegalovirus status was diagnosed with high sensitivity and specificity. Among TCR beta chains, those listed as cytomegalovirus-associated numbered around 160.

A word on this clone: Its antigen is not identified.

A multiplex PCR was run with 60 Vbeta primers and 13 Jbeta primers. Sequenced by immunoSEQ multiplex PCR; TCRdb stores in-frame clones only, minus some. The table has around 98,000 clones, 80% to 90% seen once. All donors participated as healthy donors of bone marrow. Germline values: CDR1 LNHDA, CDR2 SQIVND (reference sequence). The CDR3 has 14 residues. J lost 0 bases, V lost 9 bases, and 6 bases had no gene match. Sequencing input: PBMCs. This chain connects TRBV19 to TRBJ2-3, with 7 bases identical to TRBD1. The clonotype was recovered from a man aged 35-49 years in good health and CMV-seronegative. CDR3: CASQDRPSTDTQYF. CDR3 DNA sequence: TGTGCCAGCCAGGACAGGCCTAGCACAGATACGCAGTATTTT. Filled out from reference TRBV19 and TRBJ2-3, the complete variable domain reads DGGITQSPKYLFRKEGQNVTLSCEQNLNHDAMYWYRQDPGQGLRLIYYSQIVNDFQKGDIAEGYSVSREKKESFPLTVTSAQKNPTAFYLCASQDRPSTDTQYFGPGTRLTVL.